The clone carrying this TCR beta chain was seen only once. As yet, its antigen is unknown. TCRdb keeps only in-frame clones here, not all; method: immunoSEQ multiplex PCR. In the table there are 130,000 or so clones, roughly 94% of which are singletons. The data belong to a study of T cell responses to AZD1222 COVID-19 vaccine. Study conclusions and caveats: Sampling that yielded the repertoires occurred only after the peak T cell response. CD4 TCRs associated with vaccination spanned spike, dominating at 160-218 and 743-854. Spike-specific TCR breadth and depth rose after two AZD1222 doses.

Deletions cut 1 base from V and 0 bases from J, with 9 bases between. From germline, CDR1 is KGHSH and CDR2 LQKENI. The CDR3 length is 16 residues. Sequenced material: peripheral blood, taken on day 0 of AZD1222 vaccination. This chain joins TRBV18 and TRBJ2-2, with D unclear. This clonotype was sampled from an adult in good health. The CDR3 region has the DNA TGTGCCAGCTCACCACAGAGTGCAGCGAACACCGGGGAGCTGTTTTTT. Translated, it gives CASSPQSAANTGELFF.